This is a list of T cell receptor beta chains from one sample in a study of OX40 agonist ivuxolimab in advanced cancers. Method: immunoSEQ multiplex PCR; TCRdb's copy keeps in-frame clones and lacks some. The sample yields around 56,000 clones, roughly 88% seen once. The sequencing used CD4+ or CD8+ T cells sorted from blood, collected in a trial of the OX40 agonist ivuxolimab. The receptors here all came from an adult with an advanced solid tumor such as melanoma, head and neck, liver or kidney cancer. Each CDR3 is given with its conserved first and last residue. D genes are given only for firm matches. Expanded clones are given a class, and other clones once, few, many or no size at all.

>-|TRBJ1-5|-|TRBV15
CATSRDPNQPQHF
TGTGCCACCAGCAGAGACCCTAATCAGCCCCAGCATTTT
>-|TRBJ1-1|-|TRBV29-1
CSVEVQQDAEAFF
TGCAGCGTTGAAGTTCAACAGGACGCTGAAGCTTTCTTT
>-|TRBJ1-4|TRBD1|TRBV27
CASSERGPDEKLFF
TGTGCCAGCAGTGAGAGGGGGCCTGATGAAAAACTGTTTTTT
>-|TRBJ1-2|-|TRBV28
CATGGHTIIYGYTF
TGTGCCACTGGGGGGCACACCATAATCTATGGCTACACCTTC
>once|TRBJ1-1|-|TRBV7-2
CASSLDSANTEAFF
TGTGCCAGCAGCTTAGATTCGGCGAACACTGAAGCTTTCTTT
>-|TRBJ2-1|TRBD2|TRBV4-1
CASSQELRGGGTEQFF
TGCGCCAGCAGCCAAGAACTGCGGGGGGGAGGGACTGAGCAGTTCTTC
>-|TRBJ2-1|-|TRBV27
CASSPAFGNEQFF
TGTGCCAGCAGTCCCGCCTTCGGGAATGAGCAGTTCTTC
>few|TRBJ2-5|-|TRBV7-2
CASSLVGRGWETQYF
TGTGCCAGCAGCTTAGTGGGCAGGGGATGGGAGACCCAGTACTTC
>-|TRBJ2-7|-|TRBV30
CAWTPIDFSYEQYF
TGTGCCTGGACCCCTATCGATTTCTCCTACGAGCAGTACTTC
>-|TRBJ2-5|-|TRBV28
CASSTVIKETQYF
TGTGCCAGCAGCACGGTCATCAAAGAGACCCAGTACTTC
>-|TRBJ1-1|-|TRBV19
CASLTSIGTEAFF
TGTGCCTCCCTCACGTCAATTGGCACTGAAGCTTTCTTT
>-|TRBJ1-3|-|TRBV5-6
CASRIARAGNTIYF
TGTGCCAGCCGGATTGCCAGGGCTGGAAACACCATATATTTT
>-|TRBJ2-5|-|TRBV10-1
CASSEFTEGETQYF
TGCGCCAGCAGTGAGTTTACCGAGGGGGAGACCCAGTACTTC
>-|TRBJ1-4|-|TRBV4-1
CASSQERSGGSEKLFF
TGCGCCAGCAGCCAAGAGAGATCGGGGGGGAGTGAAAAACTGTTTTTT
>once|TRBJ1-1|-|TRBV6-1
CASTTEGKNTEAFF
TGTGCCAGCACCACGGAGGGAAAGAACACTGAAGCTTTCTTT
>-|TRBJ2-3|TRBD2|TRBV9
CASSVSGVRKDTQYF
TGTGCCAGCAGCGTTAGCGGGGTCCGGAAAGATACGCAGTATTTT
>-|TRBJ1-2|-|TRBV30
CAWRSRGNYGYTF
TGTGCCTGGAGGTCGAGGGGGAACTATGGCTACACCTTC